The clone carrying this TCR beta chain came up once. The sample comes from a study of T cells in Graves' hyperthyroidism and ophthalmopathy. Study information: The blood sample was taken at first diagnosis, before treatment began.

Disease duration was under 3 months in the ophthalmopathy patients, who also had a Clinical Activity Score of at least 3 and a NOSPECS grade of at least 4. Diagnosing involved the use of clinical symptoms, serum thyroxine and TRAb, thyroid ultrasound and orbital computed tomography. TCR beta CDR3 regions were amplified from RNA transcripts. The study used the HTBI primer set for a first-round RT-PCR of the TCR CDR3. TCRdb itself ran the multiplex PCR reads through MiXCR, one entry per CDR3 protein. The sample consists of approximately 610,000 distinct CDR3 sequences, roughly 15% of them appearing once. Trimming pared 6 bases from V and 1 base from J, leaving 15 bases between. There are 15 residues in the CDR3.

V and J are TRBV12-3 or TRBV12-4 and TRBJ2-5; no reliable D call. What was sequenced was blood. The clonotype comes from a woman aged 40 to 50 with Graves' ophthalmopathy. This CDR3 reads CASSLYSDAQETQYF. The DNA of the CDR3 is TGTGCCAGCAGCCTGTACTCTGACGCCCAAGAGACCCAGTACTTC.